These 15 T cell receptor beta chains were all obtained from the same sample, sequenced in a study of CD8 T cells in Susac syndrome. After extraction with the RNeasy kit, roughly 0.45 to 1 ug of the RNA was reverse transcribed using random hexamers. TCRdb ran MiXCR on the immunoSEQ multiplex PCR reads and lists one entry per CDR3 protein. Altogether about 120,000 distinct CDR3 sequences are present, about 94% being singletons, with the ten largest covering about 0.28%. Sequenced: CD8+ T cells from PBMCs. Source of these receptors: a human donor with Susac syndrome.

This clonotype was seen only once. The V call is TRBV5-4, the J call TRBJ2-1; D is unclear. Trimming pared 0 bases from V and 4 bases from J, leaving 11 bases between. The germline CDR1 and CDR2 sequences are SGHNT and YYREEE (reference sequence). The CDR3 is made up of 15 amino acids. CDR3 nucleotides: TGTGCCAGCAGCTTGGGTCCAGCCAGGTACAATGAGCAGTTCTTC. Amino acid sequence: CASSLGPARYNEQFF. Using reference TRBV5-4 and TRBJ2-1 for the parts outside the CDR3, the full variable domain is ETGVTQSPTHLIKTRGQQVTLRCSSQSGHNTVSWYQQALGQGPQFIFQYYREEENGRGNFPPRFSGLQFPNYSSELNVNALELDDSALYLCASSLGPARYNEQFFGPGTRLTVL.

The chain uses TRBV30 and TRBJ2-2; 8 bases agree with TRBD1. This CDR3 region has 15 residues. J was trimmed by 3 bases and V by 4 bases; bases with no gene match: 7. Germline loops: CDR1 GTSNPN, CDR2 SVGIG (reference sequence). This chain's CDR3 is CAWNLRDRHTGELFF. In DNA form, the CDR3 reads TGTGCCTGGAATCTCCGGGACAGGCACACCGGGGAGCTGTTTTTT.

The genes are TRBV7-9 and TRBJ2-3, with a weak D call TRBD2 (5 bases). The germline V gene has CDR1 SEHNR and CDR2 FQNEAQ (reference sequence). This CDR3 contains 16 residues. The V and J ends lost 5 bases and 0 bases respectively, with 15 bases between them. CDR3 protein: CASSPPRASSTDTQYF. The CDR3 DNA reads as TGTGCCAGCAGCCCACCGAGGGCTAGCAGCACAGATACGCAGTATTTT. Full variable domain (rest looked up from reference TRBV7-9 and TRBJ2-3): DTGVSQNPRHKITKRGQNVTFRCDPISEHNRLYWYRQTLGQGPEFLTYFQNEAQLEKSRLLSDRFSAERPKGSFSTLEIQRTEQGDSAMYLCASSPPRASSTDTQYFGPGTRLTVL.

This clonotype was counted once. V gene TRBV5-4 combines with J gene TRBJ2-3; a possible D gene is TRBD2 (6 bases). CDR3 length: 12 amino acids. Germline-derived CDR1 and CDR2 are SGHNT and YYREEE (reference sequence). Trimming shortened V by 6 bases and J by 3 bases, and 8 bases separated the two germline ends. The CDR3 DNA is TGTGCCAGCACCGGGGGTACAGATACGCAGTATTTT. Protein sequence: CASTGGTDTQYF.

CDR3 bases: TGTGCCAGCAGCCTACCTGGGCGGTACGAGACCCAGTACTTC. This encodes CASSLPGRYETQYF. The chain links TRBV9 to TRBJ2-5; D remains unclear. V gave up 4 bases and J gave up 5 bases, with 15 bases separating them. CDR3 length: 14 amino acids. Germline assignment: CDR1 SGDLS and CDR2 YYNGEE.

The V call is TRBV20-1, the J call TRBJ2-1; 14 bases are a match to TRBD2. Unmatched junction bases numbered 7, after V lost 5 bases and J lost 7 bases. CDR3 length: 15 amino acids. The germline CDR1 and CDR2 sequences are DFQATT and SNEGSKA (reference sequence). This CDR3 is CSAPGTSGGGNEQFF. As DNA, the CDR3 is TGCAGTGCTCCGGGGACTAGCGGGGGAGGAAATGAGCAGTTCTTC.

The chain recombines TRBV6-5 with TRBJ1-6; tentatively, D is TRBD1 (5 bases). V was cut by 2 bases and J by 3 bases, with 14 bases left in between. The CDR3 has 17 amino acids. Germline V lookup: CDR1 MNHEY, CDR2 SVGAGI. The DNA of the CDR3 is TGTGCCAGCAGTTACGCCCCACAGGTGAACTATAATTCACCCCTCCACTTT. Translating gives CASSYAPQVNYNSPLHF.

This chain connects TRBV12-5 to TRBJ2-3; 8 bases agree with TRBD2. In germline, CDR1 is LGHNT, CDR2 FRNRAP. This CDR3 spans 18 amino acids. V trimming: 0 bases; J trimming: 1 base; junction bases outside the gene matches: 9. The CDR3 spells CASGLVLRGGEGTDTQYF. CDR3 coding DNA: TGTGCTAGTGGTTTGGTACTCCGGGGGGGCGAGGGCACAGATACGCAGTATTTT.

V usage is TRBV9 and J usage is TRBJ2-3; D is perhaps TRBD2 (5 bases). The V end lost 0 bases, the J end lost 2 bases, and 10 bases lay between the germline ends. CDR1 is SGDLS and CDR2 is YYNGEE in the germline V gene. CDR3 length equals 15 residues. The CDR3 DNA reads as TGTGCCAGCAGCGTAGAGCGGCTGAACACAGATACGCAGTATTTT. It translates to CASSVERLNTDTQYF.

This chain uses TRBV20-1 with TRBJ2-3, with TRBD2 identical over 8 bases. After removal of 5 bases from V and 9 bases from J, the junction contained 16 bases not matched to a gene. The germline CDR1 and CDR2 sequences are DFQATT and SNEGSKA (reference sequence). The CDR3 runs 15 residues. DNA for the CDR3: TGCAGTGCTGAAGGATTTAGCGGGGCTACAGGGACGCAGTATTTT. It encodes CSAEGFSGATGTQYF.

The J gene is TRBJ1-1, the V gene TRBV6-5, with TRBD1 matching 8 bases. V shed 5 bases, J shed 3 bases, and the junction held 5 bases outside the gene matches. The CDR3 is 14 residues long. Germline V gene sequence: CDR1 MNHEY, CDR2 SVGAGI. The CDR3 sequence: CASSQQGGDTEAFF. The CDR3 nucleotides are TGTGCCAGCAGTCAACAGGGGGGGGACACTGAAGCTTTCTTT.

The rearrangement joins TRBV15 to TRBJ1-5; D might be TRBD1 (6 bases). Germline values: CDR1 LNHNV, CDR2 YYDKDF (reference sequence). V lost 1 base, J lost 2 bases, and 9 bases lay in between. The CDR3 loop spans 15 amino acids. The CDR3 region is CATSRARGGNQPQHF. CDR3 coding DNA: TGTGCCACCAGCAGAGCCAGGGGCGGCAATCAGCCCCAGCATTTT.

The chain links TRBV7-2 to TRBJ1-1; D is uncertain. Per the germline V gene, CDR1 is SGHTA and CDR2 is FQGNSA. Trimming cost V 1 base and J 1 base, with 13 bases left between them. The CDR3 is 16 amino acids. The CDR3 loop reads CASSLVGFSENTEAFF. CDR3 coding DNA: TGTGCCAGCAGCTTAGTAGGTTTCAGCGAGAACACTGAAGCTTTCTTT. The complete variable domain, with remaining parts taken from reference TRBV7-2 and TRBJ1-1, reads GAGVSQSPSNKVTEKGKDVELRCDPISGHTALYWYRQSLGQGLEFLIYFQGNSAPDKSGLPSDRFSAERTGGSVSTLTIQRTQQEDSAVYLCASSLVGFSENTEAFFGQGTRLTVV.

This chain uses TRBV7-2 with TRBJ2-4, with unresolved D. The CDR3 is 16 residues long. Trimming removed 5 bases at V and 0 bases at J, with 14 bases between. Germline V gives CDR1 SGHTA, CDR2 FQGNSA. This CDR3 is CASSPAVAQAKNIQYF. In nucleotides, the CDR3 is TGTGCCAGCAGCCCCGCCGTGGCACAAGCCAAAAACATTCAGTACTTC.

The rearrangement links TRBV5-1 to TRBJ2-7; 7 nucleotides align to TRBD1. This CDR3 has 14 amino acids. Germline V lookup: CDR1 SGHRS, CDR2 YFSETQ. V gave up 4 bases and J gave up 4 bases; unmatched junction bases: 8. The CDR3 coding sequence is TGCGCCAGCAGCCCGGGACAGTGCGAATACGAGCAGTACTTC. As protein: CASSPGQCEYEQYF.